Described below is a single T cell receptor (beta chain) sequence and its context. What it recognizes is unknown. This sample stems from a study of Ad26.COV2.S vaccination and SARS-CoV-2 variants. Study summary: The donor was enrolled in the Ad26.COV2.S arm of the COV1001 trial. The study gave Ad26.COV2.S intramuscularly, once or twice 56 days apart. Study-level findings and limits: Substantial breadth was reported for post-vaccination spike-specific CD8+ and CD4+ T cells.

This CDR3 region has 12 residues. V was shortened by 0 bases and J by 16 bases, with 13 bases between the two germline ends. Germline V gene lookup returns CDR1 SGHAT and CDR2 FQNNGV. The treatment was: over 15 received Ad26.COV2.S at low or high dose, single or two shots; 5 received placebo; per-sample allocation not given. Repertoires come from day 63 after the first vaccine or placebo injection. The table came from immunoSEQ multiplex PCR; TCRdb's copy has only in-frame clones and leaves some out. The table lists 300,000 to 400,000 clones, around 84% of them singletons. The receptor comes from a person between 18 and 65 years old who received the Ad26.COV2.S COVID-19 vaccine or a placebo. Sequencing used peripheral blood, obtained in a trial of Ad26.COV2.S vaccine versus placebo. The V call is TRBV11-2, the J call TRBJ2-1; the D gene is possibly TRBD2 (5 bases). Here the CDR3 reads CASSLDAEACFF. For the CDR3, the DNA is TGTGCCAGCAGCTTAGATGCGGAGGCTTGCTTCTTC.